The rows below give T cell receptor beta chains drawn from one sample of a study of blood T cell repertoires in COVID-19. Only in-frame clones appear in the TCRdb table, and some are missing; sequencing was by immunoSEQ multiplex PCR. The sample has hundreds of thousands of clones, over 85% seen once. What was sequenced was peripheral blood. The receptors come from a man younger than 35 with COVID-19, enrolled during active disease. The CDR3 runs from the conserved cysteine through the conserved F or W. Fields, in order: J gene, clone size, D gene, V gene, CDR3 protein, CDR3 DNA. D genes are given only for firm matches. A row's size may be missing; if present it is once, few, many or a size class.

TRBJ1-1 | NA | NA | TRBV5-6 | CASSFRRVEAFF | TGTGCCAGCAGCTTCAGGAGGGTTGAAGCTTTCTTT
TRBJ1-1 | NA | NA | TRBV5-1 | CASSLGSGLNTEAFF | TGCGCCAGCAGCTTGGGATCAGGGTTGAACACTGAAGCTTTCTTT
TRBJ1-2 | NA | TRBD1 | TRBV7-8 | CASSLAGDRASGYTF | TGTGCCAGCAGCTTAGCTGGGGACAGGGCTAGTGGCTACACCTTC
TRBJ2-1 | NA | TRBD2 | TRBV4-2 | CASSQGGVTYNEQFF | TGTGCCAGCAGCCAGGGGGGGGTCACTTACAATGAGCAGTTCTTC
TRBJ2-5 | once | NA | TRBV10-3 | CAISMAGEETQYF | TGTGCCATCAGTATGGCAGGGGAAGAGACCCAGTACTTC
TRBJ2-1 | NA | NA | TRBV11-2 | CASSSDARMNYNEQFF | TGTGCCAGCAGCTCAGACGCGCGGATGAACTACAATGAGCAGTTCTTC
TRBJ2-3 | NA | TRBD1 | TRBV7-9 | CASSLRWDRGLTDTQYF | TGTGCCAGCAGCTTAAGGTGGGACAGGGGGCTTACAGATACGCAGTATTTT
TRBJ1-4 | NA | TRBD1 | TRBV18 | CASSPPHPSTGAKLFF | TGTGCCAGCTCACCACCTCACCCCAGTACAGGGGCAAAACTGTTTTTT
TRBJ2-7 | NA | TRBD1 | TRBV24-1 | CATSDHDREEQYF | TGTGCCACCAGTGACCATGACAGGGAGGAGCAGTACTTC
TRBJ2-7 | NA | TRBD1 | TRBV7-2 | CASSSGQGPYEQYF | TGTGCCAGCAGCTCAGGACAGGGTCCCTACGAGCAGTACTTC
TRBJ2-5 | NA | TRBD2 | TRBV4-1 | CASSPFGRAVETQYF | TGCGCCAGCAGCCCCTTCGGGAGGGCCGTTGAGACCCAGTACTTC
TRBJ2-7 | NA | TRBD2 | TRBV7-8 | CASSLGLAGGDSYEQYF | TGTGCCAGCAGCTTAGGACTAGCGGGAGGGGACTCCTACGAGCAGTACTTC
TRBJ1-1 | once | NA | TRBV3-1/TRBV3-2 | CASSAQANTEAFF | TGTGCCAGCAGCGCACAGGCGAACACTGAAGCTTTCTTT
TRBJ2-3 | NA | TRBD2 | TRBV2 | CASSEARLAGLTDTQYF | TGTGCCAGCAGTGAAGCGCGTCTAGCGGGGCTCACAGATACGCAGTATTTT
TRBJ2-5 | NA | NA | TRBV3-1/TRBV3-2 | CASSQRGGQETQYF | TGTGCCAGCAGCCAGAGGGGGGGCCAAGAGACCCAGTACTTC
TRBJ2-1 | NA | NA | TRBV3-1/TRBV3-2 | CASSQALASNEQFF | TGTGCCAGCAGCCAAGCACTAGCTAGCAATGAGCAGTTCTTC
TRBJ1-2 | NA | NA | TRBV29-1 | CSVAQDYGYTF | TGCAGCGTTGCACAGGACTATGGCTACACCTTC
TRBJ2-3 | once | NA | TRBV5-1 | CASSLVFRGTDTQYF | TGCGCCAGCAGCTTAGTTTTTCGGGGCACAGATACGCAGTATTTT
TRBJ2-3 | NA | NA | TRBV4-1 | CASSRTWGPDTQYF | TGCGCCAGCAGCCGCACGTGGGGCCCAGATACGCAGTATTTT
TRBJ1-6 | NA | NA | TRBV2 | CASSERFSSSYNSPLHF | TGTGCCAGCAGTGAGAGGTTTTCAAGCTCCTATAATTCACCCCTCCACTTT
TRBJ1-1 | NA | NA | TRBV5-1 | CASSLRGATEAFF | TGCGCCAGCAGCTTGAGGGGTGCCACTGAAGCTTTCTTT
TRBJ2-1 | NA | NA | TRBV7-9 | CASSPRWNEQFF | TGTGCCAGCAGCCCTCGGTGGAATGAGCAGTTCTTC
TRBJ2-2 | NA | TRBD1 | TRBV27 | CASSLPGQHTGELFF | TGTGCCAGCAGTTTGCCGGGACAGCACACCGGGGAGCTGTTTTTT
TRBJ1-1 | NA | NA | TRBV6-1 | CASSELAGNTEAFF | TGTGCCAGCAGTGAACTCGCAGGGAACACTGAAGCTTTCTTT